These T cell receptor beta chains were read from a single sample in a study of blood T cell repertoires in COVID-19. Assay: immunoSEQ multiplex PCR; the TCRdb copy retains only in-frame clones and omits some. The table includes roughly 340,000 clones, approximately 92% detected once. The sequencing input was PBMCs or T cells enriched from blood (not recorded which). The receptor set was obtained from a young man who had recovered from COVID-19. The CDR3 runs from the conserved cysteine through the conserved F or W. D genes are given only for firm matches. Clone size, where shown, is once, few, many, or a class for clones that have expanded.

V gene: TRBV6-5
clone size: once
J gene: TRBJ1-1
D gene: .
CDR3 DNA: TGTGCCAGCAGTTGGGGGGTGAACACTGAAGCTTTCTTT
CDR3 protein: CASSWGVNTEAFF

V gene: TRBV5-5
clone size: .
J gene: TRBJ1-1
D gene: TRBD1
CDR3 DNA: TGTGCCAGCAGTTCAGGGGGCGGGAACACTGAAGCTTTCTTT
CDR3 protein: CASSSGGGNTEAFF

V gene: TRBV19
clone size: .
J gene: TRBJ1-2
D gene: .
CDR3 DNA: TGTGCCAGTAATACGGACACATTCTATGGCTACACCTTC
CDR3 protein: CASNTDTFYGYTF

V gene: TRBV12-3/TRBV12-4
clone size: .
J gene: TRBJ2-7
D gene: .
CDR3 DNA: TGTGCCAGCATCCACTACGAGCAGTACTTC
CDR3 protein: CASIHYEQYF

V gene: TRBV18
clone size: .
J gene: TRBJ2-2
D gene: TRBD2
CDR3 DNA: TGTGCCAGCTCACCCCGGGAGGGCCCAACGAACACCGGGGAGCTGTTTTTT
CDR3 protein: CASSPREGPTNTGELFF

V gene: TRBV7-9
clone size: .
J gene: TRBJ2-1
D gene: TRBD2
CDR3 DNA: TGTGCCAGCAGCTTTTTTCGGACTAGCGGGAGGTCCTACAATGAGCAGTTCTTC
CDR3 protein: CASSFFRTSGRSYNEQFF

V gene: TRBV28
clone size: few
J gene: TRBJ1-3
D gene: TRBD1
CDR3 DNA: TGTGCCAGCAGTTTTACAGGGGTGTCTGGAAACACCATATATTTT
CDR3 protein: CASSFTGVSGNTIYF

V gene: TRBV6-5
clone size: .
J gene: TRBJ1-5
D gene: .
CDR3 DNA: TGTGCCAGCGCAGGGCGAGGTAGCAATCAGCCCCAGCATTTT
CDR3 protein: CASAGRGSNQPQHF

V gene: TRBV27
clone size: .
J gene: TRBJ1-6
D gene: TRBD1
CDR3 DNA: TGTGCCAGCAGTTCAAAGGACAGGGTAAATTCACCCCTCCACTTT
CDR3 protein: CASSSKDRVNSPLHF

V gene: TRBV7-2
clone size: .
J gene: TRBJ2-1
D gene: TRBD2
CDR3 DNA: TGTGCCAGCAGCTTAAGCGGGAGGGCGTCCAATGAGCAGTTCTTC
CDR3 protein: CASSLSGRASNEQFF

V gene: TRBV2
clone size: .
J gene: TRBJ1-5
D gene: TRBD1
CDR3 DNA: TGTGCCAGCAGCACGACAGGGGTTGCAGATCAGCCCCAGCATTTT
CDR3 protein: CASSTTGVADQPQHF

V gene: TRBV7-9
clone size: .
J gene: TRBJ2-3
D gene: TRBD1
CDR3 DNA: TGTGCCAGCAGCTTATCACAGGGGGCGCTGAGCACAGATACGCAGTATTTT
CDR3 protein: CASSLSQGALSTDTQYF

V gene: TRBV19
clone size: .
J gene: TRBJ1-5
D gene: TRBD1
CDR3 DNA: TGTGCCAGTAGTGGCGGGACAGGCTGGGCGAGAGTGCCCCAGCATTTT
CDR3 protein: CASSGGTGWARVPQHF

V gene: TRBV2
clone size: .
J gene: TRBJ1-2
D gene: TRBD1
CDR3 DNA: TGTGCCAGCAGTGAACAGACAGGGCCCTATGGCTACACCTTC
CDR3 protein: CASSEQTGPYGYTF

V gene: TRBV6-6
clone size: .
J gene: TRBJ2-3
D gene: .
CDR3 DNA: TGTGCCAGCTCGTTTGCCGAGGGCGGTAGTACGCAGTATTTT
CDR3 protein: CASSFAEGGSTQYF

V gene: TRBV6-5
clone size: .
J gene: TRBJ2-1
D gene: TRBD2
CDR3 DNA: TGTGCCAGCAAGGGACTAGCGGGAGCTTTAACGTTCTTC
CDR3 protein: CASKGLAGALTFF

V gene: TRBV6-5
clone size: .
J gene: TRBJ1-6
D gene: .
CDR3 DNA: TGTGCCAGCTCCAGAAATGCTTCACCCCTCCACTTT
CDR3 protein: CASSRNASPLHF

V gene: TRBV5-1
clone size: .
J gene: TRBJ2-7
D gene: .
CDR3 DNA: TGCGCCAGCAGCGAGGAGGGCTACGAGCAGTACTTC
CDR3 protein: CASSEEGYEQYF

V gene: TRBV28
clone size: .
J gene: TRBJ1-5
D gene: .
CDR3 DNA: TGTGCCAGTGATGAGTGGGGCGTCGGACAGCCCCAGCATTTT
CDR3 protein: CASDEWGVGQPQHF

V gene: TRBV28
clone size: .
J gene: TRBJ1-2
D gene: .
CDR3 DNA: TGTGCCAGCATCTCCGACAGAACTAACTATGGCTACACCTTC
CDR3 protein: CASISDRTNYGYTF

V gene: TRBV7-9
clone size: .
J gene: TRBJ1-1
D gene: .
CDR3 DNA: TGTGCCAGCAGCCCTAACAGGAACACTGAAGCTTTCTTT
CDR3 protein: CASSPNRNTEAFF

V gene: TRBV6-5
clone size: .
J gene: TRBJ1-2
D gene: .
CDR3 DNA: TGTGCCAGCAGTTCTAGATTCAACTATGGCTACACCTTC
CDR3 protein: CASSSRFNYGYTF

V gene: TRBV20-1
clone size: .
J gene: TRBJ2-1
D gene: .
CDR3 DNA: TGCAGTGCTACCCTCTACAATGAGCAGTTCTTC
CDR3 protein: CSATLYNEQFF

V gene: TRBV28
clone size: .
J gene: TRBJ2-7
D gene: TRBD2
CDR3 DNA: TGTGCCAGCAGTCCCAGGGGTAGCGGGAGCCACGAGCAGTACTTC
CDR3 protein: CASSPRGSGSHEQYF

V gene: TRBV28
clone size: .
J gene: TRBJ2-6
D gene: .
CDR3 DNA: TGTGCCAGCAGTTTACGCGACAGGTTTGGGGCCAACGTCCTGACTTTC
CDR3 protein: CASSLRDRFGANVLTF

V gene: TRBV5-5
clone size: .
J gene: TRBJ1-1
D gene: .
CDR3 DNA: TGTGCCAGCAGCTTGGCCGGACAGAACACTGAAGCTTTCTTT
CDR3 protein: CASSLAGQNTEAFF

V gene: TRBV6-5
clone size: .
J gene: TRBJ2-6
D gene: .
CDR3 DNA: TGTGCCAGCAGTTACGGGCCGGTTGGGGCCAACGTCCTGACTTTC
CDR3 protein: CASSYGPVGANVLTF

V gene: TRBV5-1
clone size: once
J gene: TRBJ2-5
D gene: TRBD2
CDR3 DNA: TGCGCCAGCAGCCTGGGCACGACTAGCCGGCAAGAGACCCAGTACTTC
CDR3 protein: CASSLGTTSRQETQYF

V gene: TRBV12-5
clone size: .
J gene: TRBJ1-1
D gene: .
CDR3 DNA: TGTGCTAGTGGTTTGTCGACACTAGGGACTGAAGCTTTCTTT
CDR3 protein: CASGLSTLGTEAFF

V gene: TRBV29-1
clone size: .
J gene: TRBJ1-3
D gene: .
CDR3 DNA: TGCAGCGTTGCCGGACAGTCGACTTTGAGCTCTGGAAACACCATATATTTT
CDR3 protein: CSVAGQSTLSSGNTIYF

V gene: TRBV5-1
clone size: .
J gene: TRBJ1-1
D gene: .
CDR3 DNA: TGCGCCAGCAGCCCCAGCGGGTTGAACACTGAAGCTTTCTTT
CDR3 protein: CASSPSGLNTEAFF

V gene: TRBV11-2
clone size: .
J gene: TRBJ2-7
D gene: TRBD2
CDR3 DNA: TGTGCCAGCAGTCCATCAAAAGGGACTAGCAAGTTCTACGAGCAGTACTTC
CDR3 protein: CASSPSKGTSKFYEQYF

V gene: TRBV10-3
clone size: once
J gene: TRBJ1-1
D gene: .
CDR3 DNA: TGTGCCATCAGTGAGGAGGCAGGGGCACACACTGAAGCTTTCTTT
CDR3 protein: CAISEEAGAHTEAFF

V gene: TRBV28
clone size: once
J gene: TRBJ1-5
D gene: .
CDR3 DNA: TGTGCCAGCACCACGGACAGTTGGGATCAGCCCCAGCATTTT
CDR3 protein: CASTTDSWDQPQHF

V gene: TRBV18
clone size: .
J gene: TRBJ2-7
D gene: TRBD1
CDR3 DNA: TGTGCCAGCTCACCAACAGGGGGCTCGATCAACGAGCAGTACTTC
CDR3 protein: CASSPTGGSINEQYF

V gene: TRBV4-3
clone size: .
J gene: TRBJ2-3
D gene: TRBD2
CDR3 DNA: TGCGCCAGCAGCCAAGATGTTCAGGGGGCTGGGCTAGCGGGAGGGACAGATACGCAGTATTTT
CDR3 protein: CASSQDVQGAGLAGGTDTQYF

V gene: TRBV11-2
clone size: .
J gene: TRBJ2-7
D gene: .
CDR3 DNA: TGTGCCAGCAGCTTATTCGATAGCTCCTACGAGCAGTACTTC
CDR3 protein: CASSLFDSSYEQYF

V gene: TRBV18
clone size: .
J gene: TRBJ2-3
D gene: TRBD1
CDR3 DNA: TGTGCCAGCTCACCCCCCAGGGGGCCCCCAGATACGCAGTATTTT
CDR3 protein: CASSPPRGPPDTQYF

V gene: TRBV28
clone size: .
J gene: TRBJ1-3
D gene: TRBD1
CDR3 DNA: TGTGCCAGCAGTTCCTCACAGGGGCGAGGAAACACCATATATTTT
CDR3 protein: CASSSSQGRGNTIYF

V gene: TRBV3-1/TRBV3-2
clone size: once
J gene: TRBJ2-7
D gene: .
CDR3 DNA: TGTGCCAGCAGCCCCCTCTTGAGCGGATCCTACGAGCAGTACTTC
CDR3 protein: CASSPLLSGSYEQYF

V gene: TRBV7-9
clone size: .
J gene: TRBJ1-6
D gene: .
CDR3 DNA: TGTGCCAGCAGCCGCACGGGTCCCCTCCACTTT
CDR3 protein: CASSRTGPLHF

V gene: TRBV5-4
clone size: .
J gene: TRBJ1-4
D gene: TRBD1
CDR3 DNA: TGTGCCAGCAGCGAGACAGGGGGATATGAAAAACTGTTTTTT
CDR3 protein: CASSETGGYEKLFF

V gene: TRBV7-8
clone size: .
J gene: TRBJ2-7
D gene: TRBD2
CDR3 DNA: TGTGCCAGCAGCTTGCGGACTAGCTTGCACGAGCAGTACTTC
CDR3 protein: CASSLRTSLHEQYF

V gene: TRBV10-3
clone size: .
J gene: TRBJ1-1
D gene: .
CDR3 DNA: TGTGCCATCAAGGGGGACACTGAAGCTTTCTTT
CDR3 protein: CAIKGDTEAFF

V gene: TRBV6-6
clone size: .
J gene: TRBJ1-1
D gene: TRBD1
CDR3 DNA: TGTGCCAGCAGTTACCGGACAGGGGGCTATGGCACTGAAGCTTTCTTT
CDR3 protein: CASSYRTGGYGTEAFF

V gene: TRBV5-1
clone size: .
J gene: TRBJ2-3
D gene: TRBD2
CDR3 DNA: TGCGCCAGCAGCTTCACTAGCGGGGCAGATACGCAGTATTTT
CDR3 protein: CASSFTSGADTQYF